This T cell receptor beta chain was profiled in a study of Ad26.COV2.S vaccination and SARS-CoV-2 variants. CDR1 and CDR2 from the germline V gene are SSHAT and FNYEAQ (reference sequence). The CDR3 extends over 14 amino acids. Comments on this clone: The germline gene is not matched at one end of the junction; a read error may be the cause.

Data came from immunoSEQ multiplex PCR; TCRdb stores just in-frame clones and leaves some out. Of roughly 250,000 clones listed, approximately 90% were seen once; the top ten hold roughly 3%. Treatment defined: some 20 received Ad26.COV2.S at low or high dose, single or two shots; roughly five received placebo; per-sample allocation not given. Specimen acquisition occurred on day 63 following the initial vaccine or placebo injection. The TCR originated in a person between 18 and 59 years old who received the Ad26.COV2.S COVID-19 vaccine or a placebo. The rearrangement joins TRBV7-7 to TRBJ2-1; tentative D call: TRBD2 (6 bases). Sequencing used peripheral blood, obtained in a trial of Ad26.COV2.S vaccine versus placebo. The CDR3 here is CASSGKGLRGEQFF. CDR3 nucleotides: TGTGCTAGCAGCGGCAAGGGACTGCGCGGGGAGCAGTTCTTC.